The 23 T cell receptor beta chains in this list originate from one sample, sequenced in a study of read filtering for tumor transcriptome and immune sequencing. The library was built from around 0.4 ug RNA with molecular barcoded adaptors for alpha/delta and beta/gamma chains. TCRdb re-derived calls from the reads in MiXCR, one entry per CDR3 protein. This sample carries around 130,000 distinct CDR3 sequences, roughly 13% of them seen once, and the ten largest clones take 8% to 9%. Sequencing input: a population of CD138-negative cells sorted from bone marrow. The receptors were sampled from a donor aged 40 or over with multiple myeloma.

In this sample, this clonotype turned up many times. V and J are TRBV20-1 and TRBJ2-2, with D maybe TRBD2 (6 bases). CDR1 is DFQATT, CDR2 SNEGSKA, per germline (reference sequence). With 0 bases removed from V and 7 bases from J, the gap between germline ends came to 6 bases. The CDR3 is 12 amino acids. CDR3 in amino acids: CSAREGGGELFF. As DNA, the CDR3 is TGCAGTGCTAGAGAGGGGGGCGGGGAGCTGTTTTTT.

The chain joins TRBV28 to TRBJ1-1; D unclear. The CDR3 totals 14 residues. Per germline, CDR1 MDHEN and CDR2 SYDVKM. V lost 4 bases and J lost 7, with 16 bases in between. CDR3 nucleotides: TGTGCCAGCAGTTCAGCGCAATCAGGCGATGAAGCTTTCTTT. This gives the protein CASSSAQSGDEAFF.

Regarding this clonotype: A read error may be the cause here, since a much bigger clone is one base away. The rearrangement links TRBV4-3 to TRBJ2-2; D possibly uses TRBD1 or TRBD2 (6 bases each). Germline V CDR1 and CDR2: LGHNA, YSLEER. This CDR3 has 18 residues. Between the trimmed V and J ends, which lost 0 bases and 7 bases, there was a span of 21 bases. The chain's CDR3 is CASSQDVFGGTNVGELFF. In nucleotides, the CDR3 is TGCGCCAGCAGCCAAGATGTCTTCGGGGGCACCAACGTCGGGGAGCTGTTTTTT.

This clonotype was seen once. One end of the junction varies from germline; a read error may be responsible. V and J are TRBV18 and TRBJ2-1; 8 bases are a match to TRBD2. The CDR3 contains 16 residues. Germline V gene sequence: CDR1 KGHSH, CDR2 LQKENI. CDR3 sequence reads: CASSPRLAGLTYGQFF. The CDR3 DNA reads TGTGCCAGCTCACCAAGATTAGCGGGACTTACCTATGGGCAGTTTTTC.

This clonotype was detected ten times or more. The chain has TRBV20-1 and TRBJ2-1; TRBD2 matches at 11 bases. Germline CDR1 DFQATT, CDR2 SNEGSKA (reference sequence). The CDR3 spans 16 residues. The V and J ends lost 2 bases and 3 bases, in that order; junction bases with no gene match: 6. The CDR3: CSARKGLAEIYNEQFF. In nucleotides, the CDR3 is TGCAGTGCTAGAAAGGGACTAGCGGAGATCTACAATGAGCAGTTCTTC.

This clonotype came up many times. The gene calls are TRBV29-1 and TRBJ2-7; D gene ambiguous. With 2 bases removed from V and 2 bases from J, the gap between germline ends came to 7 bases. This CDR3 is built from 12 residues. Germline assignment: CDR1 SQVTM and CDR2 ANQGSEA. The DNA of the CDR3 is TGCAGCGTTGAACACGGCACCTACGAGCAGTACTTC. This encodes CSVEHGTYEQYF.

There are many counts of this clonotype. V and J are TRBV29-1 and TRBJ2-1; maybe TRBD2 (5 bases). CDR3 length equals 11 residues. The V end lost 6 bases, the J end lost 6 bases, and 9 bases lay between the germline ends. The V gene's germline CDR1 is SQVTM and CDR2 ANQGSEA. Here the CDR3 DNA reads TGCAGCGTCGAGGCGGGCAATGAGCAGTTCTTC. This codes for CSVEAGNEQFF.

On this clonotype itself: Being one base from a much bigger clone, this may be a read error. The rearrangement joins TRBV14 to TRBJ2-2; 7 nucleotides match TRBD2. This CDR3 is 16 amino acids long. The trim removed 1 base at V and 10 bases at J, leaving 12 bases unmatched. The germline V gene has CDR1 SGHDN and CDR2 FVKESK. DNA for the CDR3: TGTGCCAGCAGCCAAGGGTGGGGACTACTGCAGGAGGAGCTGTTTTTT. This codes for CASSQGWGLLQEELFF.

The chain is built from TRBV14 and TRBJ1-5; the match to TRBD1 covers 7 bases. The germline V gene encodes CDR1 SGHDN and CDR2 FVKESK. This CDR3 contains 15 residues. V trimming: 6 bases; J trimming: 0 bases; junction bases outside the gene matches: 5. This CDR3 reads CASRSTGNSNQPQHF. The CDR3 nucleotides read TGTGCCAGCAGGTCGACAGGGAATAGCAATCAGCCCCAGCATTTT.

This clonotype appeared a few times. V is TRBV5-1 and J is TRBJ2-5, with 10 nucleotides matching TRBD2. J gave up 5 bases and V 0 bases, and 4 bases lay outside the gene matches. Germline assignment: CDR1 SGHRS and CDR2 YFSETQ. This CDR3 spans 15 amino acids. The CDR3 loop is CASSLAAGGMETQYF. The CDR3 nucleotides are TGCGCCAGCAGCTTGGCAGCGGGAGGGATGGAGACCCAGTACTTC.

This clonotype was observed many times. The CDR3 DNA reads TGTGCCAGCAGTCACACCGGGACTTTGGACGAGCAGTTCTTC. This translates into CASSHTGTLDEQFF. V and J are TRBV11-2 and TRBJ2-1; perhaps TRBD2 as D (6 bases). This CDR3 comprises 14 residues. Germline-derived CDR1 and CDR2 are SGHAT and FQNNGV. Between the trimmed V and J ends, which lost 6 bases and 10 bases, there was a span of 19 bases.

This clonotype showed up many times. The chain couples TRBV7-9 to TRBJ2-5; a weak D match, TRBD1 (5 bases). Trimming cost V 1 base and J 3 bases, with 9 bases left between them. The CDR3 is made up of 14 amino acids. In germline, CDR1 is SEHNR, CDR2 FQNEAQ (reference sequence). CDR3 DNA: TGTGCCAGCAGCTTAGTAGGGGCGGAAGAGACCCAGTACTTC. It translates to CASSLVGAEETQYF.

This clonotype was observed at least ten times. CDR3 bases: TGTGCCAGCGGCTCCGGGACTAGCGCCTACAATGAGCAGTTCTTC. Translated: CASGSGTSAYNEQFF. V is TRBV28 and J is TRBJ2-1; TRBD2 aligns across 10 bases. The CDR3 runs to 15 residues. Losses at the gene ends were 8 bases for V and 2 bases for J; bases not matched to a gene: 6. Germline lookup yields CDR1 MDHEN and CDR2 SYDVKM.

This clonotype was counted ten times or more. The J gene is TRBJ1-1, the V gene TRBV19; possible D gene TRBD1, 6 bases. V was shortened by 2 bases and J by 4 bases, with 11 bases between the two germline ends. The CDR3 loop spans 14 amino acids. Germline lookup yields CDR1 LNHDA and CDR2 SQIVND (reference sequence). CDR3 bases: TGTGCCAGTAGTATATTGCAGGGGACCACTGAAGCTTTCTTT. Translating it yields CASSILQGTTEAFF.

This clonotype was recorded many times. The gene calls are TRBV29-1 and TRBJ2-3; the D is unclear. The CDR3 runs 13 residues. Trimming removed 2 bases at V and 4 bases at J, with 10 bases between. Per germline, CDR1 SQVTM and CDR2 ANQGSEA. CDR3 DNA: TGCAGCGTTGAAAGAGCAGGCGCAGATACGCAGTATTTT. Its translation: CSVERAGADTQYF.

To note about this clonotype: At one end, the junction sequence differs from germline, possibly due to a read error. V is TRBV3-1 and J is TRBJ2-1; TRBD2 matches at 12 bases. There are 16 residues in the CDR3. Per germline, CDR1 LGHDT and CDR2 YNNKEL (reference sequence). This chain's CDR3 is CASSPGLAGLYNEQLF. CDR3 DNA: TGTGCCAGCAGCCCCGGACTAGCGGGACTCTACAATGAGCAGCTCTTC.

On this clonotype itself: A clone one base away is much larger, so this may be a read error. The J gene is TRBJ2-6, the V gene TRBV18, with no clear D. Germline V gives CDR1 KGHSH, CDR2 LQKENI. V shed 8 bases and J shed 0 bases, with 17 bases lying between them. This CDR3 is built from 17 residues. CDR3 coding DNA: TGTGCCAGCCGATCCTCGAACCATGGCTCTGGGGCCAACGTCCTGACTTTC. The encoded protein is CASRSSNHGSGANVLTF.

This clonotype was found many times. This sequence joins TRBV5-1 and TRBJ1-1, with TRBD1 as a possible D gene (6 bases). The CDR3 extends over 13 amino acids. The V end lost 4 bases, the J end lost 6 bases, and 13 bases lay between the germline ends. Germline V lookup: CDR1 SGHRS, CDR2 YFSETQ. CDR3 bases: TGCGCCAGCAGCAAGTGGCCAGGGGCTGAAGCTTTCTTT. Its protein product is CASSKWPGAEAFF. The variable domain in full, with the rest retrieved from reference TRBV5-1 and TRBJ1-1, is KAGVTQTPRYLIKTRGQQVTLSCSPISGHRSVSWYQQTPGQGLQFLFEYFSETQRNKGNFPGRFSGRQFSNSRSEMNVSTLELGDSALYLCASSKWPGAEAFFGQGTRLTVV.

This chain connects TRBV6-2 or TRBV6-3 to TRBJ1-5; D is possibly TRBD1 (6 bases). CDR3 size: 17 residues. Germline values: CDR1 MNHEY, CDR2 SVGEGT. V gave up 2 bases and J gave up 0 bases, with 14 bases separating them. The CDR3 DNA sequence: TGTGCCAGCAGTTACCAGGACAGACCCTATAGCAATCAGCCCCAGCATTTT. Translated: CASSYQDRPYSNQPQHF.

This clonotype was counted at least ten times. The chain links TRBV12-3 or TRBV12-4 to TRBJ2-1; D remains ambiguous. The V and J ends lost 5 bases and 10 bases respectively, with 9 bases between them. CDR3 length: 11 amino acids. CDR3 sequence reads: CASSPQLEQFF. The CDR3 coding sequence is TGTGCCAGCAGTCCACAACTCGAGCAGTTCTTC.

This clonotype was counted ten times or more. This rearrangement joins TRBV10-3 to TRBJ1-2, with D possibly being TRBD1 (6 bases). The CDR3 runs 14 residues. Germline assignment: CDR1 ENHRY and CDR2 SYGVKD. The V and J ends lost 0 bases and 4 bases respectively, with 9 bases between them. The CDR3 DNA reads as TGTGCCATCAGTGAGTCGGGACACTTCTATGGCTACACCTTC. This codes for CAISESGHFYGYTF.

This clonotype was recorded many times. This sequence joins TRBV5-6 and TRBJ2-1, with 10 bases identical to TRBD2. The CDR3 sequence is 16 residues long. V gave up 3 bases and J gave up 2 bases; unmatched junction bases: 5. Germline V gene data show CDR1 as SGHDT and CDR2 as YYEEEE. In nucleotides, the CDR3 is TGTGCCAGCAGCTGGCTAGCGGGAGAGCCCTACAATGAGCAGTTCTTC. Translated: CASSWLAGEPYNEQFF.

Ten or more counts support this clonotype. The V gene is TRBV12-3 or TRBV12-4, the J gene TRBJ2-7; 9 bases map to TRBD1. V lost 5 bases, J lost 7 bases, and 9 bases stayed unmatched. This CDR3 has 14 residues. Written as DNA, the CDR3 is TGTGCCAGCAGTCACCGGGACAGGGTGAGGGAGCAGTACTTC. It is translated as CASSHRDRVREQYF.